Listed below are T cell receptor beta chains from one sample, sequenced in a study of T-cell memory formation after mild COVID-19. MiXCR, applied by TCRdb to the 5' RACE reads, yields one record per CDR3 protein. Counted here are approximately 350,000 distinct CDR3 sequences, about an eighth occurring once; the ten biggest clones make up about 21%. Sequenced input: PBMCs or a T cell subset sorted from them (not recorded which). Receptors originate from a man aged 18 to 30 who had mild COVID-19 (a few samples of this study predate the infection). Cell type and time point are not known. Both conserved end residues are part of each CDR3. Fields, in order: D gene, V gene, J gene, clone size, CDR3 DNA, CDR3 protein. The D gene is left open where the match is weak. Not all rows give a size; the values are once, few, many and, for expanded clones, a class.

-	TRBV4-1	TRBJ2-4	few	TGCGCCAGCAGCCAGGCTCCCCACGTGAGCATTCAGTACTTC	CASSQAPHVSIQYF
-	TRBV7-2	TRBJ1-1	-	TGTGCCAGCACCCTATCGGGGGTCCGCACTGAAGCTTTCTTT	CASTLSGVRTEAFF
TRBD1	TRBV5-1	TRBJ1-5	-	TGCGCCAGCAGCTTAGGGACAGTTGCCAATCAGCCCCAGCATTTT	CASSLGTVANQPQHF
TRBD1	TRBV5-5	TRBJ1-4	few	TGTGCCAGCAGCAGCCCGACAGGGGTTAATGAAAAACTGTTTTTT	CASSSPTGVNEKLFF
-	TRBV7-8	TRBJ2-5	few	TGTGCCAGCGACGGTCGATTTCAGGAGACCCAGTACTTC	CASDGRFQETQYF
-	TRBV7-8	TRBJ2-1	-	TGTGCCAGCAGCTTCAGGACGGGGACCTACAATGAGCAGTTCTTC	CASSFRTGTYNEQFF
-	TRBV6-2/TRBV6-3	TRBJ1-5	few	TGTGCCAGCAGTTACACCCGGGAAAACAATCAGCCCCAGCATTTT	CASSYTRENNQPQHF
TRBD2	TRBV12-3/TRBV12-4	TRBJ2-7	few	TGTGCCAGCAGTCCGTCTAGCGGGGGGGCCGGCGAGCAGTACTTC	CASSPSSGGAGEQYF
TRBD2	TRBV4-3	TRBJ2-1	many	TGCGCCAGCAGCCCCCGTGTCCTAGCGGGTGGGGATGAGCAGTTCTTC	CASSPRVLAGGDEQFF
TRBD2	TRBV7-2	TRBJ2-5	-	TGTGCCAGCAGCTTAGACCCGCGGGGGGCATGGCAAGAGACCCAGTACTTC	CASSLDPRGAWQETQYF
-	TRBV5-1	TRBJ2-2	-	TGCGCCAGCAGCTTGGAAGAAAACCGGAACACCGGGGAGCTGTTTTTT	CASSLEENRNTGELFF
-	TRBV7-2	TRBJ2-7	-	TGTGCCAGCAGCCGGGACCTCCGAAACTACGAGCAGTACTTC	CASSRDLRNYEQYF
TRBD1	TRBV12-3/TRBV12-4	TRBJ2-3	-	TGTGCCAGCAGCCCCGGGACAGGAGACACAGATACGCAGTATTTT	CASSPGTGDTDTQYF
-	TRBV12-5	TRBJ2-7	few	TGTGCTAGTGTCAGTTGGGACTACGAGCAGTACTTC	CASVSWDYEQYF
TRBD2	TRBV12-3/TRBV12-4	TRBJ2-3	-	TGTGCCAGCAGTTTGGGACTAGTCGCAGCAGATACGCAGTATTTT	CASSLGLVAADTQYF
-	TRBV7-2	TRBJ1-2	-	TGTGCCGGCAGCTTAGCGAGCCGGAACTATGGCTACACCTTC	CAGSLASRNYGYTF
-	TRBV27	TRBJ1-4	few	TGTGCCAGCAGTTTTCAGTATAATGAAAAACTGTTTTTT	CASSFQYNEKLFF
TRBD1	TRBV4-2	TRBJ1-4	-	TGTGCCAGCAGCCAAACAGGGGGCCACGGCGAAAAACTGTTTTTT	CASSQTGGHGEKLFF
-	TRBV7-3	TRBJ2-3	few	TGTGCCAGCAGCTTAACGACGGCAGGGTGGACAGATACGCAGTATTTT	CASSLTTAGWTDTQYF
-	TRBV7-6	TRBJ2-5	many	TGTGCCAGCAGCTTACTCCCTAGCAGTTCCCCGGAGACCCAGTACTTC	CASSLLPSSSPETQYF
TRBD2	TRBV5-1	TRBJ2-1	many	TGCGCCAGCAGCTTGGCCCCTAGCGGGGGGCACAATGAGCAGTTCTTC	CASSLAPSGGHNEQFF
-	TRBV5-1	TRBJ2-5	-	TGCGCCAGCAGCTTGGCTATGGAGGGCCGGGAGACCCAGTACTTC	CASSLAMEGRETQYF
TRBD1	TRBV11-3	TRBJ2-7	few	TGTGCCAGCAGCCCCGGGACAGGGGCTCAGTACGAGCAGTACTTC	CASSPGTGAQYEQYF
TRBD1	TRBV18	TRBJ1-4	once	TGTGCCAGCTCCCTAGCTACAGGGGCTGAAAAACTGTTTTTT	CASSLATGAEKLFF
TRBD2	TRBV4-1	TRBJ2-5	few	TGCGCCAGCAGCCAAGAGTGGCTAGCGGGCAAAGAGACCCAGTACTTC	CASSQEWLAGKETQYF
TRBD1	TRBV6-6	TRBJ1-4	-	TGTGCCAGCAGCCGGGACAGGGAAAAACTGTTTTTT	CASSRDREKLFF
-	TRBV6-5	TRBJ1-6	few	TGTGCCAGCAGTTACGGCGCCCTGTTCGGTAATTCACCCCTCCACTTT	CASSYGALFGNSPLHF
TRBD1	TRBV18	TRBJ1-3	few	TGTGCCAGCTCACGGGACAGGGCCTCAGGAAACACCATATATTTT	CASSRDRASGNTIYF
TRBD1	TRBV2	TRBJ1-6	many	TGTGCCAGCAGTCTGGGACAGGGGTCTTCACCCCTCCACTTT	CASSLGQGSSPLHF
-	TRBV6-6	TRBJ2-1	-	TGTGCCAGCATCGAGCCCGGGGGGCCCCACAATGAGCAGTTCTTC	CASIEPGGPHNEQFF
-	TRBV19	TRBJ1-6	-	TGTGCCAGTAGTATTACCGGACGCGATAAGGCACCCCTCCACTTT	CASSITGRDKAPLHF
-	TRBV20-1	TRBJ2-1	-	TGCAGTGCTAGACCCCCGAGGGGGACTCAGTACAATGAGCAGTTCTTC	CSARPPRGTQYNEQFF
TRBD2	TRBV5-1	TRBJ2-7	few	TGCGCCAGCAGCTTGGCTAGCGGGGGAGGCAACGAGCAGTACTTC	CASSLASGGGNEQYF
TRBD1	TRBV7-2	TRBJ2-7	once	TGTGCCAGCAGCCTGACGACAGGGGGGCAGTACGAGCAGTACTTC	CASSLTTGGQYEQYF
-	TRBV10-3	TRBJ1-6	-	TGTGCCATCAGCTACGGGGCGGGCTATAATTCACCCCTCCACTTT	CAISYGAGYNSPLHF
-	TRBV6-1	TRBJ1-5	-	TGTGCCAGCAGTGAGGCCGGCAGGGACAATCAGCCCCAGCATTTT	CASSEAGRDNQPQHF
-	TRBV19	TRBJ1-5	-	TGTGCCAGTGAAGGGGAGGGGATCGGTCAGCCCCAGCATTTT	CASEGEGIGQPQHF
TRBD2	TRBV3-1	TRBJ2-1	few	TGTGCCAGCAGCCAAGATGAGGCTAGCGGGGTGGGCAATGAGCAGTTCTTC	CASSQDEASGVGNEQFF
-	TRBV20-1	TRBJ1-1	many	TGCAGTGCTAGAGAAGGGACCACTGAAGCTTTCTTT	CSAREGTTEAFF
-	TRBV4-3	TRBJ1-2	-	TGCGCCAGCAGCCAAGGCGAGGGCATGGGCTACACCTTC	CASSQGEGMGYTF
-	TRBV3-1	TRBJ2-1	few	TGTGCCAGCAGCCAAGATTCCAGCTCCTACAATGAGCAGTTCTTC	CASSQDSSSYNEQFF
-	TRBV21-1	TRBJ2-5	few	TGTGCCAGCAGCAAACTCACAGCCCCGTACCAAGAGACCCAGTACTTC	CASSKLTAPYQETQYF
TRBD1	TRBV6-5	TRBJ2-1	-	TGTGCCAGCAGTTATTCGGGGACAGGGAGACAGTTCTTC	CASSYSGTGRQFF
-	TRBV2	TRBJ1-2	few	TGTGCCAGCGAGGGGGAGGTCTATGGCTACACCTTC	CASEGEVYGYTF
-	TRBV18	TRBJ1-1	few	TGTGCCAGCTCACCACAGCTTGGGCCGAACACTGAAGCTTTCTTT	CASSPQLGPNTEAFF
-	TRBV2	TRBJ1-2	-	TGTGCCAGCAGTGAAAACCAGGGAACTGTGCTGGACACCTTC	CASSENQGTVLDTF
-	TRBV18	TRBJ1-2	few	TGTGCCAGCTCACCCTTAGGGGACTTTAACTATGGCTACACCTTC	CASSPLGDFNYGYTF
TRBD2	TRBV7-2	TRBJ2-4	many	TGTGCCAGCAGCTCTAGCGGGGGGGCCTTTTACATTCAGTACTTC	CASSSSGGAFYIQYF
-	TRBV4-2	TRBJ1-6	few	TGTGCCAGCAGCCCGCCGCAGGCTAATTCACCCCTCCACTTT	CASSPPQANSPLHF
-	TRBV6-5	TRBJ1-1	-	TGTGCCAGCAGTTACGAGGGCACTGAAGCTTTCTTT	CASSYEGTEAFF
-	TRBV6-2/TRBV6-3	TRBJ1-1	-	TGTGCCAGCAGTCCTCCTGACTTTCCTGGCACTGAAGCTTTCTTT	CASSPPDFPGTEAFF
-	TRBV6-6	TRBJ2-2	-	TGTGCCAGCAGTGACAGGAGGGGGGAGCTGTTTTTT	CASSDRRGELFF
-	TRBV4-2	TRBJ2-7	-	TGTGCCAGCGGCGCAGGGGCTAACTCCTACGAGCAGTACTTC	CASGAGANSYEQYF
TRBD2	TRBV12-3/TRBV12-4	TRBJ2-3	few	TGTGCCAGCAGCCATAGAGCGGGGGCCTCAGATACGCAGTATTTT	CASSHRAGASDTQYF
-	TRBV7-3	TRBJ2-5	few	TGTGCCAGCAGCAAGGGCCTCAGGGAGACCCAGTACTTC	CASSKGLRETQYF
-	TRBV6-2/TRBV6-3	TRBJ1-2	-	TGTGCCAGCACGGACACCCCGGCGATGAATTATGGCTACACCTTC	CASTDTPAMNYGYTF
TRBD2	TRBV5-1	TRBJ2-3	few	TGCGCCAGCAGCTTCGGCGGGGGGCCTTATACAGATACGCAGTATTTT	CASSFGGGPYTDTQYF
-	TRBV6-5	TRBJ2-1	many	TGTGCCAGCAGCGACACGGGCAATGAGCAGTTCTTC	CASSDTGNEQFF